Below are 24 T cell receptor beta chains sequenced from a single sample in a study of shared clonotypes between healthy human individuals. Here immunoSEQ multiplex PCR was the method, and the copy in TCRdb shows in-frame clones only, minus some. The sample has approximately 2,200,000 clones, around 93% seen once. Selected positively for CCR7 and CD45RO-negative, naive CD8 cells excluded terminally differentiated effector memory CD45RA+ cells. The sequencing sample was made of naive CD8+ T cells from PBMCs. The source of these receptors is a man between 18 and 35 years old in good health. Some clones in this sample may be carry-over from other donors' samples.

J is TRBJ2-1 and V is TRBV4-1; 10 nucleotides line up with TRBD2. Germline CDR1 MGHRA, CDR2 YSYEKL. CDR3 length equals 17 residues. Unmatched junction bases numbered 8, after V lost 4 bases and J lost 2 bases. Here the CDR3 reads CASSRISGTSAYNEQFF. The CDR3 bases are TGCGCCAGCAGCCGGATCTCCGGGACTAGCGCCTACAATGAGCAGTTCTTC.

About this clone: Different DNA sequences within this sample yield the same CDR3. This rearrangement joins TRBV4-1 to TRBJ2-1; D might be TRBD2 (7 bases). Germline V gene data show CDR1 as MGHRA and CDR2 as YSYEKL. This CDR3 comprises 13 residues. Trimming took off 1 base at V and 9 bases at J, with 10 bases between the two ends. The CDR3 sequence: CASSQGGGREQFF. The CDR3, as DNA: TGCGCCAGCAGCCAAGGGGGGGGGCGTGAGCAGTTCTTC.

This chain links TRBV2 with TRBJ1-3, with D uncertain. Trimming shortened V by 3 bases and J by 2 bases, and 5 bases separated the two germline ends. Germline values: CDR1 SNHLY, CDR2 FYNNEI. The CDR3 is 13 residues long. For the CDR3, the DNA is TGTGCCAGCAGTGACGTCGCTGGAAACACCATATATTTT. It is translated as CASSDVAGNTIYF.

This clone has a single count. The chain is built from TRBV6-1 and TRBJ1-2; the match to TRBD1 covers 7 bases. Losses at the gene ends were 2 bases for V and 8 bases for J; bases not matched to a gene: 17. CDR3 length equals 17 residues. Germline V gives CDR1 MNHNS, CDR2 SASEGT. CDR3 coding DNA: TGTGCCAGCAGTGAACAGGGGGAACATTTAAACTTCTGGGGCTACACCTTC. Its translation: CASSEQGEHLNFWGYTF.

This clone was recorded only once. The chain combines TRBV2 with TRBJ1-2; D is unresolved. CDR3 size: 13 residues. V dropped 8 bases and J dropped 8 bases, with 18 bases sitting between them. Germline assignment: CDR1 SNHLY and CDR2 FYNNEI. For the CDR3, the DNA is TGTGCCAGCGCGGAGACCGCTTTCTGGGGCTACACCTTC. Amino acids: CASAETAFWGYTF.

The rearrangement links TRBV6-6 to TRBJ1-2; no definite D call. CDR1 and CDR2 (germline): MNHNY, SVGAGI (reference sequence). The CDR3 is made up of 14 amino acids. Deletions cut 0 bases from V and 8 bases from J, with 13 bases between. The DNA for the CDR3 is TGTGCCAGCAGTTACTCGTCCGGGGTGGGCGGCTACACCTTC. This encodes CASSYSSGVGGYTF.

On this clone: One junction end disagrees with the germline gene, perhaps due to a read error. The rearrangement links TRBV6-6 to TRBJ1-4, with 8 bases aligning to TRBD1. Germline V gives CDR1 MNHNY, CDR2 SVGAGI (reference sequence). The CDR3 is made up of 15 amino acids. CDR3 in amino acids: CASTYIDRGNGKLFF. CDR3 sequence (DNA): TGTGCCAGCACTTACATCGACAGGGGTAACGGAAAACTGTTTTTT.

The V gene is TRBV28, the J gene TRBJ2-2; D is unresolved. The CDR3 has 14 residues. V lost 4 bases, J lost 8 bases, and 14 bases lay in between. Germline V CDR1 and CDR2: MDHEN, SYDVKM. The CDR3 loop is CASSYGLTEGELFF. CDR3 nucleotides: TGTGCCAGCAGTTATGGCCTGACCGAAGGGGAGCTGTTTTTT.

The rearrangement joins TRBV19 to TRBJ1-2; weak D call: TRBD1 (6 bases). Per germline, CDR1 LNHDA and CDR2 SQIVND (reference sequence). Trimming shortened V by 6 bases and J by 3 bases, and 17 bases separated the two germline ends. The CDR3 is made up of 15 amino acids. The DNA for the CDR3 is TGTGCCAGTAGGCTACCACAGGGTCGGCACTATGGCTACACCTTC. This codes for CASRLPQGRHYGYTF.

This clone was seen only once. As DNA, the CDR3 is TGTGCCACCAGCAGAGATAAAACAGCTTCCTACGAGCAGTACTTC. Its translation is CATSRDKTASYEQYF. J is TRBJ2-7 and V is TRBV15, with D unresolved. Deletions cut 0 bases from V and 1 base from J, with 10 bases between. The CDR3 has 15 amino acids. Germline CDR1 reads LNHNV; CDR2 reads YYDKDF (reference sequence).

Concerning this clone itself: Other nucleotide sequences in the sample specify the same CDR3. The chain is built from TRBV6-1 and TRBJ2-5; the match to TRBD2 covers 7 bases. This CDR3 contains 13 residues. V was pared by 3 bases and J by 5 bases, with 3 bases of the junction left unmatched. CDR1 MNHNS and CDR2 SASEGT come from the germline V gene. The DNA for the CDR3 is TGTGCCAGCAGTGAGTGGGGGGGGGAGACCCAGTACTTC. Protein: CASSEWGGETQYF.

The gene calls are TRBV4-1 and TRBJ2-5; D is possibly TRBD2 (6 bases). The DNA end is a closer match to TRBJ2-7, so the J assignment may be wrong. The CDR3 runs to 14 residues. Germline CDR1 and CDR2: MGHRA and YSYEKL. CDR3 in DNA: TGCGCCAGCAGCCAAGATGGGACGGGAGACGAGCAGTACTTC. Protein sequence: CASSQDGTGDEQYF.

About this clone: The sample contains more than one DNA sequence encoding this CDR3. The DNA for the CDR3 is TGTGCCAGCAGCGTAGGCGTAGATGAGCAGTTCTTC. Translating it yields CASSVGVDEQFF. The chain is built from TRBV9 and TRBJ2-1, with D unclear. The CDR3 has 12 residues. Deletions cut 0 bases from V and 8 bases from J, with 6 bases between. Germline V gene data show CDR1 as SGDLS and CDR2 as YYNGEE.

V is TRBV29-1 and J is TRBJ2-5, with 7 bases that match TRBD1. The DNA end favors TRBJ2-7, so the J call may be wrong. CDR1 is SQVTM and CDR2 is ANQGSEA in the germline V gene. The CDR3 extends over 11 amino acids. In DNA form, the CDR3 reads TGCAGCGTCTACAGGGGCTACGAGCAGTACTTC. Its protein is CSVYRGYEQYF.

This chain's CDR3 is CASSYSVDSVYEQYF. The DNA of the CDR3 is TGTGCCAGCAGTTACTCCGTCGACTCGGTCTACGAGCAGTACTTC. The rearrangement links TRBV6-5 to TRBJ2-7; D unresolved. The CDR3 contains 15 residues. V was shortened by 0 bases and J by 3 bases, with 12 bases between the two germline ends. Germline lookup yields CDR1 MNHEY and CDR2 SVGAGI.

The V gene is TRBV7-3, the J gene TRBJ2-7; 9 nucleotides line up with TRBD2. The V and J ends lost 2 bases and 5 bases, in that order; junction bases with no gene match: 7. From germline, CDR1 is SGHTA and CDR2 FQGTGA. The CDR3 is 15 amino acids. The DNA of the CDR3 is TGTGCCAGCAGCTTATTTTTAGCGGGAGTCAACGAGCAGTACTTC. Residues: CASSLFLAGVNEQYF.

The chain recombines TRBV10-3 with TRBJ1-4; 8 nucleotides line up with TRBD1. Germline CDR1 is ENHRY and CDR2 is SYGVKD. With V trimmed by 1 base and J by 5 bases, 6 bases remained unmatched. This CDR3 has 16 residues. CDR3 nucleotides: TGTGCCATCAGTGAGTTTGAAACAGGGGGAAATGAAAAACTGTTTTTT. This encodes CAISEFETGGNEKLFF.

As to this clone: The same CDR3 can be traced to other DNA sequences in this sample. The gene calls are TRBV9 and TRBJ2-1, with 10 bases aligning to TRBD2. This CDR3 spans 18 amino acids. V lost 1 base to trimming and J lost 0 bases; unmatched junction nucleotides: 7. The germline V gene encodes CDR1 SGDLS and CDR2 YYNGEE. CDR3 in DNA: TGTGCCAGCAGCGTACGGCTAGCGGGAGAGAGCTCCTACAATGAGCAGTTCTTC. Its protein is CASSVRLAGESSYNEQFF.

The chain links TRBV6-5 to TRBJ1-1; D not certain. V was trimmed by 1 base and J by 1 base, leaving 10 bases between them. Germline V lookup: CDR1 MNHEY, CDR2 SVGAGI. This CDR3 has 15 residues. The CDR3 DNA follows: TGTGCCAGCAGTTACTTGAGACAAACGAACACTGAAGCTTTCTTT. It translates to CASSYLRQTNTEAFF.

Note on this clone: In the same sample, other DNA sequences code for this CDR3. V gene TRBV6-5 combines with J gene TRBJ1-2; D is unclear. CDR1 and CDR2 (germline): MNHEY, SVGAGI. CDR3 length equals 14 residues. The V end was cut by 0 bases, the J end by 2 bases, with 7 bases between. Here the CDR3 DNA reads TGTGCCAGCAGTTACTCTACTGGAAACTATGGCTACACCTTC. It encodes CASSYSTGNYGYTF.

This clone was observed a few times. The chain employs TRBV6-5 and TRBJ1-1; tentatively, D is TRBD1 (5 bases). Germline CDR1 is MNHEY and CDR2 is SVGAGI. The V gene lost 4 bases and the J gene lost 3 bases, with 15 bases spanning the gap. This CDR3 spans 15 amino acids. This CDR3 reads CASSWTRVGDTEAFF. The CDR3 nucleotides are TGTGCCAGCAGTTGGACACGAGTGGGGGACACTGAAGCTTTCTTT.

CDR3 region: CASSKMIRDRMGQPQHF. The CDR3 nucleotides read TGTGCCAGCAGCAAAATGATCCGGGACAGAATGGGCCAGCCCCAGCATTTT. V gene TRBV5-6 combines with J gene TRBJ1-5, with 7 bases matching TRBD1. With V trimmed by 4 bases and J by 7 bases, 17 bases remained unmatched. Per germline, CDR1 SGHDT and CDR2 YYEEEE. The CDR3 has 17 residues. Full variable domain (missing parts from reference TRBV5-6 and TRBJ1-5): DAGVTQSPTHLIKTRGQQVTLRCSPKSGHDTVSWYQQALGQGPQFIFQYYEEEERQRGNFPDRFSGHQFPNYSSELNVNALLLGDSALYLCASSKMIRDRMGQPQHFGDGTRLSIL.

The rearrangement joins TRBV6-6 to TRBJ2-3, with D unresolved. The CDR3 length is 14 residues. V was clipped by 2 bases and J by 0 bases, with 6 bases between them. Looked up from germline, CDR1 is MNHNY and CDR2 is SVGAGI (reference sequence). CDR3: CASSYPTSTDTQYF. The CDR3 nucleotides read TGTGCCAGCAGTTACCCTACTAGCACAGATACGCAGTATTTT.

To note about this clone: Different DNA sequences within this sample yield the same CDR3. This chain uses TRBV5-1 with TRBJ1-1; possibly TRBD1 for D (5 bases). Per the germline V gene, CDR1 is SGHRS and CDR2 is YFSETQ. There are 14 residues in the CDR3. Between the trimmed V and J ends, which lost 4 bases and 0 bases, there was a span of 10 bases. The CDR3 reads CASSLGLVNTEAFF. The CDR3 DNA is TGCGCCAGCAGCCTGGGACTGGTGAACACTGAAGCTTTCTTT.